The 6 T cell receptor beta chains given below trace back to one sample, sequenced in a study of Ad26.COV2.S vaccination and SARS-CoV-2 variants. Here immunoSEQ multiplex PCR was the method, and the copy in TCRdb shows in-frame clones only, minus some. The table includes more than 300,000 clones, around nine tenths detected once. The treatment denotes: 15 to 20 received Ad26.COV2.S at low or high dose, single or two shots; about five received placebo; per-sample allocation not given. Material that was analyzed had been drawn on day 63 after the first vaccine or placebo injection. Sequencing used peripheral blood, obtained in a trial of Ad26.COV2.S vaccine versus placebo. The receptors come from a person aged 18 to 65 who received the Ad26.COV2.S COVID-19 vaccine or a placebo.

CDR3 protein: CASSSGDGGYGYTF. The CDR3 coding sequence is TGTGCCAGCAGCTCGGGGGACGGAGGCTATGGCTACACCTTC. The chain links TRBV28 to TRBJ1-2; D may be TRBD1 (5 bases). CDR3 size: 14 residues. The germline CDR1 and CDR2 sequences are MDHEN and SYDVKM. Trimming left V 6 bases short and J 4 bases short, with 15 bases between.

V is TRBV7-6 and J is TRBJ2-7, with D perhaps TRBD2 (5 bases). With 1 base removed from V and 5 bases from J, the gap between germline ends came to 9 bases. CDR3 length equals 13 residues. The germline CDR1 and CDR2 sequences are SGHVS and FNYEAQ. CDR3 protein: CASSLGTVDEQYF. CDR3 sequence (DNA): TGTGCCAGCAGCTTAGGGACTGTCGACGAGCAGTACTTC.

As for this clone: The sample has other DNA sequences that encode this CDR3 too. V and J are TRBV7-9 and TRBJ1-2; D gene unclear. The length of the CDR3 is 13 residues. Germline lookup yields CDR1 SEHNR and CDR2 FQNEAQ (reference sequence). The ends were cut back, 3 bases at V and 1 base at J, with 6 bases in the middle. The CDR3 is CASSLEGNYGYTF. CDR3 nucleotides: TGTGCCAGCAGCTTGGAGGGTAACTATGGCTACACCTTC.

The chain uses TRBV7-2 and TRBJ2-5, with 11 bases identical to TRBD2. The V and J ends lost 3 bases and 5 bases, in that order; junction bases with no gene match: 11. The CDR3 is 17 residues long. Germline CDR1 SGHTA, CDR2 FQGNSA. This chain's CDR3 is CASSFRLAGSRWETQYF. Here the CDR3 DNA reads TGTGCCAGCAGCTTCCGACTAGCGGGGTCCCGATGGGAGACCCAGTACTTC. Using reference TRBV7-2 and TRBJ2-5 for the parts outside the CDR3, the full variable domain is GAGVSQSPSNKVTEKGKDVELRCDPISGHTALYWYRQSLGQGLEFLIYFQGNSAPDKSGLPSDRFSAERTGGSVSTLTIQRTQQEDSAVYLCASSFRLAGSRWETQYFGPGTRLLVL.

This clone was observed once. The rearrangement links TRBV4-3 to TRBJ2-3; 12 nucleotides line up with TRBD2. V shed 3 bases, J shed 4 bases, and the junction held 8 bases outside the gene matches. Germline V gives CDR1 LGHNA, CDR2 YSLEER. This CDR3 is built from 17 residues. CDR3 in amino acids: CASSQGGLAGFSDTQYF. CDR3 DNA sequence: TGCGCCAGCAGCCAGGGAGGACTAGCGGGGTTCTCAGATACGCAGTATTTT.

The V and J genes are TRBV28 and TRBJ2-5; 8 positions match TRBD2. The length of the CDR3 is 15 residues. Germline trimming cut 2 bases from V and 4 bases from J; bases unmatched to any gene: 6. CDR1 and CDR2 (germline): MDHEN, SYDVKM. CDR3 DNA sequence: TGTGCCAGCAGTTTAGCGGGAGGCCGGAGAGAGACCCAGTACTTC. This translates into CASSLAGGRRETQYF. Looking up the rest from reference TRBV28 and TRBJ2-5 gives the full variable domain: DVKVTQSSRYLVKRTGEKVFLECVQDMDHENMFWYRQDPGLGLRLIYFSYDVKMKEKGDIPEGYSVSREKKERFSLILESASTNQTSMYLCASSLAGGRRETQYFGPGTRLLVL.